The entry below describes one T cell receptor (beta chain). Its target is not known. Investigators obtained sequences from unstimulated naive, memory, effector memory and TEMRA subsets in three donor pairs. V was clipped by 1 base and J by 4 bases, with 14 bases between them. This CDR3 comprises 15 residues. In germline, CDR1 is SGHVS, CDR2 FQNEAQ. Assay used: immunoSEQ multiplex PCR; TCRdb lists only in-frame clones, some missing. This table has about 64,000 clones, 90% to 98% appearing once. This record belongs to a study of siplizumab effects on memory and regulatory T cells. Study-wide points: Researchers could not give a naive or memory phenotype to roughly 80-97% of proliferating CD4+ or CD8+ clones. Under siplizumab, an average roughly 69% of mappable alloreactive CD4+ clones were Treg-derived, compared with approximately 30% in controls.

Sample: naive CD8+ T cells sorted from blood. This receptor was obtained from a human donor in good health. The rearrangement links TRBV7-8 to TRBJ2-7; maybe TRBD1 (6 bases). The CDR3 loop reads CASSLVGRGRYEQYF. CDR3 in DNA: TGTGCCAGCAGCTTAGTAGGCAGGGGAAGGTACGAGCAGTACTTC.